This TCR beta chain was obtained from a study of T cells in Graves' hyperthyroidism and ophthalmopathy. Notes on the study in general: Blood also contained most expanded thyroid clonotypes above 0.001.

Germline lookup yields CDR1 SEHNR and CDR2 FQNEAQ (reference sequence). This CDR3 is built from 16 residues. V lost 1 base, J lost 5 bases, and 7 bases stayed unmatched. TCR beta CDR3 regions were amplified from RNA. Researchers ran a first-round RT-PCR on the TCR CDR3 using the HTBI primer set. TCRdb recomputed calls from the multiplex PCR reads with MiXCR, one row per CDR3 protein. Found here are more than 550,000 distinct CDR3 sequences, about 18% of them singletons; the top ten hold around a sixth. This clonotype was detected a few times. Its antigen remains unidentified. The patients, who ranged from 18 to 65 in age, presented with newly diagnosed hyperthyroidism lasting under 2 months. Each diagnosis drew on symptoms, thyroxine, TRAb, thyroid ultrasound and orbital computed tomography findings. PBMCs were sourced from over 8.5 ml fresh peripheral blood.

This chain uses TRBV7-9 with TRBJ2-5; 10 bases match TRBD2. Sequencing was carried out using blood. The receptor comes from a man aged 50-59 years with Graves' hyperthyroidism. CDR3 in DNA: TGTGCCAGCAGCTTAGGGCTAGCGGGAGACTCGGAGACCCAGTACTTC. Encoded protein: CASSLGLAGDSETQYF.